The T cell receptor beta chain described here comes from a study of siplizumab effects on memory and regulatory T cells. Germline lookup yields CDR1 SGHDT and CDR2 YYEEEE. V was trimmed by 3 bases and J by 2 bases, leaving 15 bases between them. CDR3 length: 15 amino acids. The assay was immunoSEQ multiplex PCR, and TCRdb's table has in-frame clones only and misses some. The table includes 85,000 to 90,000 clones, about 87% detected once. The source material was CD4+ T cells sorted from blood. The chain carries TRBV5-6 and TRBJ2-7, with D perhaps matching TRBD1 (7 bases). This clonotype was sampled from a human donor in good health. The CDR3 DNA reads TGTGCCAGCAGCTGGGGAGACAGGGAGGCCTACGAGCAGTACTTC. It yields the protein CASSWGDREAYEQYF. Combining the CDR3 with reference TRBV5-6 and TRBJ2-7 gives the whole variable domain DAGVTQSPTHLIKTRGQQVTLRCSPKSGHDTVSWYQQALGQGPQFIFQYYEEEERQRGNFPDRFSGHQFPNYSSELNVNALLLGDSALYLCASSWGDREAYEQYFGPGTRLTVT.